The sequence of this T cell receptor beta chain was determined in a study of shared clonotypes between healthy human individuals. Looking at the study overall: A few men and two women, aged 18 to 49, were donors. CD4 naive and memory got three plates each, CD8 naive two, CD8 memory one.

Germline loops: CDR1 MNHNS, CDR2 SASEGT. CDR3 length: 15 residues. The V end lost 1 base, the J end lost 8 bases, and 17 bases lay between the germline ends. The authors ran the assay at deep level. Using about 190 ng DNA, 30,000 or so T cell genomes, the sorted-subset replicate PCRs were run. The method was immunoSEQ multiplex PCR; TCRdb's version includes in-frame clones alone and lacks a portion of them. This table has hundreds of thousands of clones, around 74% appearing once. The specimen was memory CD4+ T cells sorted from blood. Subset of the sample: CD45RA-negative fraction. The rearrangement uses TRBV6-1 and TRBJ1-2, with D tentatively TRBD1 (5 bases). This TCR was sampled from a woman aged 25 to 39 in good health. The CDR3 nucleotides read TGTGCCAGCAGTGAAGTGGGACCGGTTTACGGGGGCTACACCTTC. Encoded protein: CASSEVGPVYGGYTF.